The rows below give T cell receptor beta chains drawn from one sample of a study of neurological immune-mediated disorders. TCRdb fed the 5' RACE reads into MiXCR, producing one record per CDR3 protein. Among about 30,000 distinct CDR3 sequences listed, 9% to 13% were seen once. Sequencing used PBMCs. The receptor set was obtained from a woman aged 55-75 years in good health. CDR3s include the opening cysteine and the closing phenylalanine or tryptophan. D genes are given only for firm matches. Where a row states a size, it is once, few, many or the class of an expanded clone; other rows omit it.

V	D	J	size	CDR3	DNA
TRBV7-2	NA	TRBJ2-2	many	CASSLGAYTGELFF	TGTGCCAGCAGCTTAGGGGCCTACACCGGGGAGCTGTTTTTT
TRBV7-6	TRBD1	TRBJ2-5	many	CASTVDRGQETQYF	TGTGCCAGCACCGTAGACAGGGGCCAAGAGACCCAGTACTTC
TRBV6-1	NA	TRBJ1-2	NA	CASSEEDYTF	TGTGCCAGCAGTGAAGAGGACTACACCTTC
TRBV7-2	TRBD1	TRBJ1-1	many	CASSPWEGTGSTEAFF	TGTGCCAGCAGCCCCTGGGAAGGGACAGGGAGCACTGAAGCTTTCTTT
TRBV4-2	TRBD1	TRBJ1-2	many	CASSQDWTGQNYGYTF	TGTGCCAGCAGCCAGGATTGGACAGGGCAAAACTATGGCTACACCTTC
TRBV7-6	NA	TRBJ1-1	many	CASSQGGARNTEAFF	TGTGCCAGCAGCCAAGGGGGGGCGCGAAACACTGAAGCTTTCTTT
TRBV20-1	NA	TRBJ1-2	many	CSARDGGQAAFRGGYTF	TGCAGTGCTAGAGATGGGGGCCAAGCGGCGTTTAGAGGTGGCTACACCTTC
TRBV5-1	NA	TRBJ1-5	many	CASSLVPPEYSNQPQHF	TGCGCCAGCAGCTTGGTTCCCCCAGAGTATAGCAATCAGCCCCAGCATTTT
TRBV4-1	NA	TRBJ1-5	many	CASSQDDTGAVGGLRHF	TGCGCCAGCAGCCAAGACGATACAGGCGCGGTAGGGGGTCTACGGCATTTT
TRBV20-1	TRBD2	TRBJ2-1	once	CSAHRNSGGDEKFF	TGCAGTGCTCACAGGAATAGCGGGGGTGATGAGAAGTTCTTC
TRBV20-1	TRBD1	TRBJ2-5	many	CSARGQGQRETQYF	TGCAGTGCTAGGGGACAGGGGCAGCGGGAGACCCAGTACTTC
TRBV20-1	TRBD2	TRBJ2-1	many	CSARDPTSGGVTEQFF	TGCAGTGCTAGAGACCCGACTAGCGGGGGGGTCACTGAGCAGTTCTTC
TRBV7-2	TRBD2	TRBJ2-4	many	CASSPPGGKNIQYF	TGTGCCAGCAGCCCTCCGGGAGGCAAAAACATTCAGTACTTC
TRBV7-2	NA	TRBJ1-2	many	CASSSRGGGGYTF	TGTGCCAGCAGCTCCCGGGGGGGAGGGGGCTACACCTTC
TRBV2	NA	TRBJ1-5	NA	CASRRGGGLQPQHF	TGTGCCAGCAGGCGGGGGGGCGGTCTTCAGCCCCAGCATTTT
TRBV6-5	NA	TRBJ2-5	many	CASTDRARETQYF	TGTGCCAGCACTGATCGGGCGCGAGAGACCCAGTACTTC
TRBV2	TRBD2	TRBJ2-1	NA	CASSTQLLAGAHNEQFF	TGTGCCAGCAGCACCCAGCTACTAGCGGGGGCCCACAATGAGCAGTTCTTC
TRBV7-8	TRBD1	TRBJ2-7	many	CASSFRDRDGEQYF	TGTGCCAGCAGCTTCCGGGACAGGGACGGCGAGCAGTACTTC
TRBV2	NA	TRBJ1-1	NA	CASSTDGLMNTEAFF	TGTGCCAGCAGTACGGACGGTTTAATGAACACTGAAGCTTTCTTT
TRBV6-1	NA	TRBJ2-2	many	CASSWDFGELFF	TGTGCCAGCAGCTGGGACTTCGGGGAGCTGTTTTTT
TRBV19	TRBD1	TRBJ1-1	many	CGGTGATEAFF	TGTGGGGGGACAGGGGCCACTGAAGCTTTCTTT
TRBV5-1	NA	TRBJ2-2	few	CASSLAAGNTGELFF	TGCGCCAGCAGCTTGGCGGCGGGGAACACCGGGGAGCTGTTTTTT
TRBV19	NA	TRBJ2-1	many	CASSIAGRYNEQFF	TGTGCCAGTAGTATAGCGGGGCGCTACAATGAGCAGTTCTTC
TRBV4-2	TRBD1	TRBJ1-4	many	CASSTGQGREKLFF	TGTGCCAGCAGCACCGGACAGGGACGCGAAAAACTGTTTTTT
TRBV10-3	NA	TRBJ2-4	many	CAISESVGATKNIQYF	TGTGCCATCAGTGAGTCGGTCGGGGCAACAAAAAACATTCAGTACTTC
TRBV5-1	NA	TRBJ2-7	many	CASSLEEGSAQYF	TGCGCCAGCAGCTTGGAGGAGGGCTCGGCGCAGTACTTC
TRBV3-1	TRBD1	TRBJ1-2	many	CASSQVSAGGGYTF	TGTGCCAGCAGCCAAGTCAGCGCAGGGGGTGGCTACACCTTC
TRBV6-5	NA	TRBJ2-3	NA	CAGSSAISTDTQYF	TGTGCCGGCAGTTCAGCTATCAGCACAGATACGCAGTATTTT
TRBV7-2	NA	TRBJ2-3	many	CASSTGDTDTQYF	TGTGCCAGCAGCACGGGGGACACAGATACGCAGTATTTT
TRBV5-1	NA	TRBJ2-2	many	CASSPPPGELFF	TGCGCCAGCAGCCCCCCCCCCGGGGAGCTGTTTTTT
TRBV28	TRBD2	TRBJ2-3	many	CASSLWGLAVTAAQYF	TGTGCCAGCAGTTTATGGGGACTAGCGGTGACGGCAGCGCAGTATTTT
TRBV6-6	TRBD1	TRBJ1-1	few	CASSLGGQGGTEAFF	TGTGCCAGCAGTTTAGGGGGACAGGGCGGCACTGAAGCTTTCTTT
TRBV24-1	NA	TRBJ1-1	medium-sized	CATSDLQQGRPEAFF	TGTGCCACCAGTGATTTGCAGCAGGGACGTCCTGAAGCTTTCTTT
TRBV7-2	NA	TRBJ2-6	many	CASSLRGGSGVNVLTF	TGTGCCAGCAGTTTACGCGGTGGGTCTGGGGTCAACGTCCTGACTTTC
TRBV5-6	NA	TRBJ1-6	many	CASSGGWPARAYNSPLHF	TGTGCCAGCAGCGGAGGGTGGCCGGCCAGAGCCTATAATTCACCCCTCCACTTT
TRBV3-1	NA	TRBJ1-4	many	CASSLLTNEKLFF	TGTGCCAGCAGCCTCTTAACTAATGAAAAACTGTTTTTT
TRBV7-9	NA	TRBJ2-5	many	CASSLGRSQETQYF	TGTGCCAGCAGCTTAGGCAGATCACAAGAGACCCAGTACTTC
TRBV5-1	TRBD1	TRBJ2-5	many	CASSLGTGLETQYF	TGCGCCAGCAGCTTGGGGACAGGGTTGGAGACCCAGTACTTC
TRBV7-9	NA	TRBJ2-7	NA	CASSLNANYEQYF	TGTGCCAGCAGCTTAAATGCGAATTACGAGCAGTACTTC
TRBV20-1	NA	TRBJ2-7	once	CSATRGSYEHYF	TGCAGTGCTACCCGGGGCTCCTACGAGCACTACTTC
TRBV3-1	TRBD1	TRBJ2-3	many	CASSPGGFQGDTQYF	TGTGCCAGCAGCCCAGGGGGATTTCAGGGAGATACGCAGTATTTT
TRBV11-2	TRBD2	TRBJ2-5	medium-sized	CASSLGVTSGQETQYF	TGTGCCAGCAGCTTAGGCGTGACTAGCGGGCAAGAGACCCAGTACTTC
TRBV4-1	NA	TRBJ2-1	many	CASSLTGGAEQFF	TGCGCCAGCAGCCTAACAGGGGGGGCTGAGCAGTTCTTC